The present T cell receptor (beta chain) was sequenced within a study of cytomegalovirus exposure and HLA in healthy donors. This clone turned up a few times. Its antigen is not identified. Broader study findings: In vitro testing confirmed a few CMV-associated chains as specific for CMV antigens.

CDR1 is SGHNT, CDR2 YENEEA, per germline. The germline V and J ends were trimmed by 5 bases and 6 bases, with 9 bases remaining between them. This CDR3 comprises 12 residues. With 60 Vbeta and 13 Jbeta primers, the PCR was carried out. Sequencing was performed with immunoSEQ multiplex PCR; in TCRdb, only in-frame clones are kept and a portion is missing. Of 95,000 to 150,000 clones listed, around 77% are singletons. The TCR sequence derives from a woman in her 40s in good health and CMV-seropositive. The chain has TRBV11-3 and TRBJ2-3; D possibly corresponds to TRBD1 (7 bases). What was sequenced was PBMCs. CDR3 bases: TGTGCCAGCAGCGCAGGGGGGGATACGCAGTATTTT. This translates into CASSAGGDTQYF.